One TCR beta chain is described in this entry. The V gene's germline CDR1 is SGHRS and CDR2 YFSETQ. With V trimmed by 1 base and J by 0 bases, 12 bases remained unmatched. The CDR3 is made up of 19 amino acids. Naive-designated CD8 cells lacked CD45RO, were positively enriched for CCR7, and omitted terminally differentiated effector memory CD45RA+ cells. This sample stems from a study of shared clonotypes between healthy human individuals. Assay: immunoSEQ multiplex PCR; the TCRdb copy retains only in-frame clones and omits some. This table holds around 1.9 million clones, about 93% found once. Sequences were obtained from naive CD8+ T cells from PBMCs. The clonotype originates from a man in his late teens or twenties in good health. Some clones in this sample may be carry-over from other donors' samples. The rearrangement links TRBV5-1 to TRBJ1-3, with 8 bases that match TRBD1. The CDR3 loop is CASSLSDWGQVSSGNTIYF. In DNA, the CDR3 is TGCGCCAGCAGCTTGTCAGATTGGGGACAGGTTAGCTCTGGAAACACCATATATTTT.